The source of this T cell receptor beta chain is a study of cytomegalovirus exposure and HLA in healthy donors (dated by TCRdb to about 2017). Some background on the complete study: An earlier analysis of approximately 640 of the donors reported 250 to 350 Gb of sequence data and roughly 100 million unique TCR beta sequences from about 179 million T cells. An early release covering over 500 HLA-typed donors comprised about 300 gigabases of sequencing data and approximately 85 million unique TCR sequences. Of the roughly 400 genotyped donors, approximately 80% fell in the genetic ancestry cluster associated with self-reported Caucasian donors. The study was designed to test whether signatures of past pathogen exposure could be identified by cataloging public T cell receptors. Using immunosequencing, the study profiled T cell repertoires from fewer than 700 subjects and related those repertoires to cytomegalovirus serostatus. In addition to the first cohort of several hundred subjects, a separate validation cohort of over 90 different subjects was used. High-throughput TCR immunosequencing, statistical association of individual TCRs with disease status, and machine learning were combined to predict cytomegalovirus infection status. In a later analysis, previously published TCR beta repertoires from 550 to 700 donors were re-analyzed and high-resolution HLA genotyping was added so that TCR occurrence patterns could be studied. Rather than using new phenotypic data, the later analysis identified candidate immune exposures from TCR beta sequences and from how often those sequences occurred across donors. An earlier analysis of 500 to 650 of the donors applied high-throughput TCR beta sequencing to assess whether each TCR beta V gene segment acted as functional or pseudogenic. Donor age, sex, ethnicity and CMV serostatus were compiled together with the repertoire data. In a later genetic analysis, genome-wide SNP genotypes for about three fifths of the roughly 670 donors were used, and that subset was treated as a discovery cohort. All discovery cohort repertoires had been generated on a single sequencing platform. Class I and class II HLA loci were covered by the typing at four-digit resolution. The number of donors typed differed by locus, with about 629-630 for A, B, C, DRB1 and DQB1, roughly 520 for DQA1, approximately 580 for DPA1, and approximately 470 for DPB1. Roughly five DR-DQ haplotypes were handled as single units for association and clustering because linkage in the cohort was strong. Across around 400 genotyped donors of the cohort, an average of roughly 200,000 unique TCR beta nucleotide sequences per donor were sequenced, and roughly a sixth of those sequences were non-productive. On the study overall, not on this receptor specifically: In a later analysis, several top co-occurrence clusters were reported to appear linked to parvovirus B19, influenza, CMV and Epstein-Barr virus. A later analysis found that most CMV-associated TCR beta chains appeared HLA-restricted, with HLA associations seemingly driven largely by CMV exposure. A later analysis associated 16,951 TCR beta sequences with specific HLA alleles at a false discovery rate of 0.05. Some IMGT-functional V segments, including TRBV6-2 and TRBV6-3, could not be distinguished by the 87-base-pair reads and were therefore excluded. In an earlier analysis of fewer than 700 of the donors, most TCR beta V segments appeared in productive rearrangements about 90% or about 30% of the time, broadly matching IMGT annotations. The classifier was reported to diagnose cytomegalovirus status with high specificity and sensitivity in both the original and validation cohorts. Linkage disequilibrium might explain the correlated functional status among segregating V segments, but an unknown experimental factor could not be excluded. The presence/absence analyses assumed that sequencing depth was roughly uniform across donors, and that assumption may not be true. Because HLA typing was missing for some donors at each locus, association tests included only the typed subset. For the cohort, immune exposure information was limited to CMV serostatus. Compared with the approximately 600-donor mean, donors in an Asian-associated ancestry cluster had fewer N-insertions in productive TCRs, according to a later genetic analysis. A further reported finding was that TCR beta sequences accurately predicted the HLA-A and HLA-B alleles for most subjects in the first cohort. When HLA alleles, especially DR and DQ, strongly co-occurred, TCR associations were difficult to assign to individual alleles. A later genetic analysis associated a missense DCLRE1C variant with V-gene and J-gene trimming of TCR beta chains, and an independent cohort replicated the association. In a later analysis, HLA-associated TCR beta chains were found to be more clonally expanded and to have lower generation probabilities than equally common non-associated chains. Most TCR sequences were observed very rarely across donors, whereas some public TCRs were present in many individuals. In this cohort, only TCR beta chains were sequenced, and detectable features were limited by the absence of alpha or paired-chain data. The study listed 164 TCR beta chains as associated with cytomegalovirus. In vitro tests confirmed that a few of the cytomegalovirus-associated TCR beta chains recognize cytomegalovirus antigens. Because counts were too low, about 18 rarely observed V segments, including chromosome 9 orphons, were excluded from the earlier analysis of around 590 of the donors. A later analysis found that TCR association rates varied across HLA loci, with DRB1 alleles showing the most associated TCRs and HLA-C alleles the fewest. A cluster of highly shared sequence variants was judged likely to represent a technical artifact of the sequencing pipeline. It was suggested by the authors that the approach could potentially be generalized to other disease states and immunological phenotypes.

Library method: the immunoSEQ multiplex PCR assay. For the multiplex PCR, a mixture combining 60 forward primers for TCR Vbeta segments and 13 reverse primers for TCR Jbeta segments was used. Amplification of the CDR3 region of rearranged TCR beta genes was performed with a multiplex PCR assay on genomic DNA. The amplified TCR beta libraries were sequenced on the Illumina HiSeq System as 87-base-pair reads. On the authors' methods: A later analysis tallied roughly 78 million unique TCR beta chains across the 666 repertoires, and around 10 million of those chains were shared by two or more donors. Raw reads were error-corrected and collapsed into unique sequences with a nearest-neighbor algorithm that merged closely related sequences to remove PCR and sequencing errors. Alignment of CDR3 sequences to IMGT reference sequences was used to assign V, D and J gene segments. Each retained sequence needed at least a six-nucleotide match to both a V gene segment and a J gene segment. A rearrangement was called productive if the CDR3 had no stop codons and remained in frame with V and J, and every other rearrangement was called non-productive. Following IMGT convention, CDR3 was defined as the stretch from the second conserved V-encoded cysteine to the conserved J-encoded phenylalanine. Sequences without an unambiguous match to a single V gene segment were excluded from the earlier analysis of several hundred of the donors. An earlier analysis of a few hundred of the donors called V segments functional above 56.7% productive rearrangements and segregating when the between-donor standard deviation exceeded 5%. A statistical classification framework was built for diagnosing cytomegalovirus status from the catalog of TCR beta chain sequences. In a later analysis, V and J genes were assigned by comparing TCR nucleotide sequences against IMGT/GENE-DB human TR gene sequences. In a later analysis, CDR3 sequences and most-parsimonious VDJ recombination scenarios were assigned using the TCRdist pipeline. In a later analysis, each TCR beta chain was defined by its CDR3 amino acid sequence together with its V-gene family, and reads lacking a unique V-gene family were excluded. To address suspected cross-contamination and a sequencing artifact, a later analysis removed roughly 580 highly shared, low-generation-probability nucleotide sequences. A later analysis calculated a clonal expansion index for each public chain from normalized within-repertoire ranks of inferred template counts. In a later analysis, generation probabilities were computed using a VDJ recombination model fitted to out-of-frame rearrangements, and the results were checked against IGoR. Hypergeometric tests were used in a later analysis to score TCR-TCR, TCR-HLA and TCR-CMV co-occurrence, with a repertoire-size bias correction applied to the TCR pairs. To estimate false discovery rates, a later analysis permuted the HLA or CMV assignments 20 times. In a later analysis, co-occurring TCRs were grouped using DBSCAN, and TCRdist sequence similarity was added for clustering within HLA-allele-positive subsets. Repertoires with fewer than 30,000 or more than 120,000 public chains were left out of co-occurrence clustering, as were four to six repertoires with anomalous nucleotide sharing. The clones in this table, taken by TCRdb from immuneACCESS, are in-frame only. Not every clone is retained; where verified, under half of the shortfall comes from an unresolved V gene, and the cause of the rest is unknown. Clone size and the V and J calls come from that table; the DNA yielded D and trimming. For this sample there are 200,000 to 250,000 clones; 78% appear just once. The top ten clones comprise approximately 0.47% of the sample.

On this clone: The clone's antigen remains unknown. Within one base of it there is no much larger clone, and no base qualities were kept. The same CDR3 arises from other DNA sequences in this sample as well.

In total, approximately 700 healthy bone marrow donors made up the cohort. Cohort members were all nominally healthy when sampled, although unrecorded immune exposures were likely present. The donor was CMV seronegative and was included in the group of a few hundred seronegative cohort members. A peripheral blood sample was provided by each donor, and peripheral blood mononuclear cells were used for TCR beta sequencing. Genomic DNA extraction from the blood cell samples was performed with the Qiagen DNeasy Blood Extraction Kit. The CDR3 measures 14 amino acids from cysteine to phenylalanine. Only the CDR3 part of the read is kept: 42 bases, read in frame from the first base. In the germline V gene, CDR1 corresponds to SNHLY and CDR2 to FYNNEI. V gives up 2 bases and J gives up 5 bases, and the segment between their germline ends measures 12 bases.

Sequenced input: PBMCs. The chain joins TRBV2 to TRBJ2-5, and perhaps TRBD1 as D gene, on 6 matching bases. This sequence originates from a boy between 10 and 17 years old in good health and CMV-seronegative. CDR3 region: CASSEFGQGETQYF. The DNA reads as follows: TGTGCCAGCAGTGAATTTGGGCAGGGGGAGACCCAGTACTTC.